This section outlines one T cell receptor beta chain sequence together with its context. This sample is part of a study of blood T cell repertoires in COVID-19. Study in general: The samples span acute and convalescent COVID-19 from the United States, Italy and Spain.

The germline gives CDR1 LNHDA, CDR2 SQIVND (reference sequence). CDR3 length equals 16 residues. V shed 5 bases and J 2 bases; nucleotides not matched to a gene: 8. Sequencing used immunoSEQ multiplex PCR; TCRdb keeps in-frame clones, though not all of them. Of some 340,000 clones listed, 85% to 95% were seen once; the top ten hold around 4.2%. The chain carries TRBV19 and TRBJ1-5; 8 nucleotides line up with TRBD1. Sequenced material: PBMCs or T cells enriched from blood (not recorded which). The TCR sequence derives from a woman in her 30s who had been exposed to COVID-19. The CDR3, as DNA: TGTGCCAGTAGTCCGCCGGGACAGGCGCGCAATCAGCCCCAGCATTTT. Protein: CASSPPGQARNQPQHF.